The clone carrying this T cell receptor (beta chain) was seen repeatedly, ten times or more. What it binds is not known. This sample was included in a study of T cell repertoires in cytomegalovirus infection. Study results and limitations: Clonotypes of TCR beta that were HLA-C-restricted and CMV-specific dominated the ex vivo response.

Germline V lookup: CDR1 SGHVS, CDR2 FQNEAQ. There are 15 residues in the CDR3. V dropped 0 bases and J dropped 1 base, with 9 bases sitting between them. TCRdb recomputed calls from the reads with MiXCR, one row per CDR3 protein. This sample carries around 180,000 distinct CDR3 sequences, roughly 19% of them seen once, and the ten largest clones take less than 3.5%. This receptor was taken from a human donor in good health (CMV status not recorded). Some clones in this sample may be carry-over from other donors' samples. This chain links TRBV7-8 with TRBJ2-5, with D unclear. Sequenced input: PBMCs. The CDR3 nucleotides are TGTGCCAGCAGCTTAGCGCGAGAGACCCAAGAGACCCAGTACTTC. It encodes CASSLARETQETQYF. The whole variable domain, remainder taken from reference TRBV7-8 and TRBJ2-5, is GAGVSQSPRYKVAKRGQDVALRCDPISGHVSLFWYQQALGQGPEFLTYFQNEAQLDKSGLPSDRFFAERPEGSVSTLKIQRTQQEDSAVYLCASSLARETQETQYFGPGTRLLVL.